Below, 14 T cell receptor beta chains from the same sample are listed, as sequenced in a study of T-cell memory formation after mild COVID-19 (TCRdb year 2021). Library preparation was by 5' RACE. Sequenced using an Illumina NovaSeq 6000. Starting from the raw public reads, TCRdb applied fastp trimming at Q25, assembled clones with MiXCR and retained in-frame beta chains. Every entry covers one CDR3 protein and lists the most common genes and DNA from its rows. For this sample there are 550,000 to 700,000 distinct CDR3 sequences; roughly 18% appear just once. The ten biggest clones cover about 12% of the sample. Sequences were obtained from PBMCs or a T cell subset sorted from them (not recorded which). Receptors originate from an adult woman who had mild COVID-19 (a few samples of this study predate the infection). The sample titles of this study are shuffled in the database, so cell type and time point are left out; the donor was told from shared clones.

The V and J genes are TRBV27 and TRBJ2-7; TRBD1 matches 7 bases. The CDR3 extends over 19 amino acids. The trim removed 0 bases at V and 0 bases at J, leaving 14 bases unmatched. Germline V gene lookup returns CDR1 MNHEY and CDR2 SMNVEV (reference sequence). The CDR3, as DNA: TGTGCCAGCAGTTTATCGTGGGGACAGTTACCCAGCAGCTCCTACGAGCAGTACTTC. Translation: CASSLSWGQLPSSSYEQYF.

Only a few counts were recorded for this clonotype. CDR3 nucleotide sequence: TGTGCCAGCAGCACGCGGACTAGCGACGAGCAGTACTTC. This sequence encodes CASSTRTSDEQYF. The chain has TRBV9 and TRBJ2-7; 9 positions match TRBD2. The germline V gene has CDR1 SGDLS and CDR2 YYNGEE. V gave up 4 bases and J gave up 5 bases; unmatched junction bases: 4. The CDR3 is 13 amino acids.

The chain combines TRBV7-2 with TRBJ2-1, with a possible D match to TRBD2 (5 bases). V lost 4 bases to trimming and J lost 8 bases, with 15 bases between them. Germline CDR1 and CDR2: SGHTA and FQGNSA. There are 14 residues in the CDR3. For the CDR3, the DNA is TGTGCCAGCAGCTGGGCGGGCCCGGGCGATGAGCAGTTCTTC. Translated, it gives CASSWAGPGDEQFF.

This chain connects TRBV24-1 to TRBJ1-5; a possible D gene is TRBD1 (6 bases). The CDR3 spans 16 residues. CDR1 is KGHDR, CDR2 SFDVKD, per germline. V was shortened by 5 bases and J by 0 bases, with 13 bases between the two germline ends. CDR3 in amino acids: CATSATGTLSNQPQHF. The DNA of the CDR3 is TGTGCCACCAGTGCCACAGGGACCCTTAGCAATCAGCCCCAGCATTTT.

The chain carries TRBV5-1 and TRBJ1-4; 7 positions match TRBD1. Germline assignment: CDR1 SGHRS and CDR2 YFSETQ. The CDR3 spans 15 residues. The trim removed 4 bases at V and 6 bases at J, leaving 9 bases unmatched. The CDR3 is CASSPAGTAHEKLFF. DNA of the CDR3: TGCGCCAGCAGCCCCGCCGGGACAGCTCATGAAAAACTGTTTTTT.

The J gene is TRBJ1-1, the V gene TRBV24-1, with D possibly TRBD1 on 6 matching bases. The CDR3 sequence is 13 residues long. The germline V gene has CDR1 KGHDR and CDR2 SFDVKD. Trimming cost V 4 bases and J 9 bases, with 14 bases left between them. CDR3 in DNA: TGTGCCACCAGTGACCGGTGGCAGGGGCAAGCTTTCTTT. Translating gives CATSDRWQGQAFF.

The chain uses TRBV6-6 and TRBJ2-7, with D uncertain. Trimming removed 2 bases at V and 0 bases at J, with 8 bases between. The CDR3 has 14 residues. Germline V lookup: CDR1 MNHNY, CDR2 SVGAGI (reference sequence). CDR3 DNA sequence: TGTGCCAGCAGTTACAGGGTGAGCTCCTACGAGCAGTACTTC. Its protein is CASSYRVSSYEQYF.

The rearrangement links TRBV20-1 to TRBJ2-1; 11 bases match TRBD2. V shed 5 bases, J shed 6 bases, and the junction held 12 bases outside the gene matches. The CDR3 runs 16 residues. Germline-derived CDR1 and CDR2 are DFQATT and SNEGSKA (reference sequence). In DNA, the CDR3 is TGCAGTGCTTATAGGACTAGCGGGCTTAACGTCAATGAGCAGTTCTTC. Its translation is CSAYRTSGLNVNEQFF.

This clonotype was picked up a small number of times. This chain joins TRBV10-3 and TRBJ2-3; 7 nucleotides line up with TRBD2. CDR1 is ENHRY and CDR2 is SYGVKD in the germline V gene. The V gene end was trimmed by 6 bases and the J gene end by 10 bases; junction bases not matched to a gene: 16. The CDR3 spans 15 residues. CDR3 DNA: TGTGCCATCAGGGCGGGACTATCACTAAAGGATGCGCAGTATTTT. Translation gives CAIRAGLSLKDAQYF.

This clonotype came up a few times. The chain links TRBV5-5 to TRBJ2-5; 8 nucleotides agree with TRBD1. CDR3 length equals 16 residues. Germline V gene data show CDR1 as SGHKS and CDR2 as YYEKEE (reference sequence). Losses at the gene ends were 1 base for V and 2 bases for J; bases not matched to a gene: 7. This chain's CDR3 is CASSLRGQARQETQYF. The CDR3 bases are TGTGCCAGCAGCTTGAGGGGACAGGCAAGACAAGAGACCCAGTACTTC. The whole variable domain, filled in from reference TRBV5-5 and TRBJ2-5, reads DAGVTQSPTHLIKTRGQQVTLRCSPISGHKSVSWYQQVLGQGPQFIFQYYEKEERGRGNFPDRFSARQFPNYSSELNVNALLLGDSALYLCASSLRGQARQETQYFGPGTRLLVL.

This clonotype was seen repeatedly, ten times or more. The chain employs TRBV6-5 and TRBJ2-3, with 8 bases that match TRBD1. The CDR3 spans 17 residues. Germline values: CDR1 MNHEY, CDR2 SVGAGI. V was clipped by 0 bases and J by 5 bases; unmatched bases: 10. The chain's CDR3 is CASSYSMGGQGLDTQYF. CDR3 in DNA: TGTGCCAGCAGTTACTCGATGGGCGGACAGGGCCTAGATACGCAGTATTTT.

The V and J genes are TRBV24-1 and TRBJ2-1; 7 bases match TRBD2. The CDR3 sequence is 13 residues long. The germline gives CDR1 KGHDR, CDR2 SFDVKD. V trimming: 2 bases; J trimming: 8 bases; junction bases outside the gene matches: 2. In DNA, the CDR3 is TGTGCCACCAGTGATTGGACTAGTGATGAGCAGTTCTTC. This sequence encodes CATSDWTSDEQFF.

The J gene is TRBJ2-3, the V gene TRBV5-4; 10 positions match TRBD1. The CDR3 has 17 amino acids. Germline V gives CDR1 SGHNT, CDR2 YYREEE (reference sequence). V trimming: 4 bases; J trimming: 0 bases; junction bases outside the gene matches: 8. The CDR3 DNA is TGTGCCAGCAGCGCCCCGCTGGGACAGGGGAGCACAGATACGCAGTATTTT. Translation gives CASSAPLGQGSTDTQYF.

This clonotype appeared a few times. The chain links TRBV4-3 to TRBJ1-1; D call uncertain. Germline CDR1 LGHNA, CDR2 YSLEER. V gave up 4 bases and J gave up 7 bases, with 16 bases separating them. The CDR3 is made up of 14 amino acids. Here the CDR3 reads CASSRESESGEAFF. In DNA form, the CDR3 reads TGCGCCAGCAGCCGTGAATCGGAGTCCGGTGAAGCTTTCTTT.